One sample yielded the 5 T cell receptor beta chains listed below, sequenced in a study of identical twins. TCRdb reprocessed the 5' RACE reads with MiXCR, giving one entry per CDR3 protein. Of around 450,000 distinct CDR3 sequences in the sample, 12% to 15% were seen once. This same sample was also part of a study on yellow fever vaccine responses in identical twins.

Source material: CD4+ T cells sorted from blood. The receptors shown here come from a woman younger than 30 in good health.

V is TRBV7-2 and J is TRBJ2-1, with 10 nucleotides matching TRBD1. This CDR3 region has 17 residues. The germline V gene has CDR1 SGHTA and CDR2 FQGNSA. With V trimmed by 3 bases and J by 8 bases, 13 bases remained unmatched. CDR3: CASSLVLGTGANYEQFF. CDR3 DNA: TGTGCCAGCAGCTTGGTATTGGGGACAGGGGCCAACTATGAGCAGTTCTTC.

The chain links TRBV6-1 to TRBJ2-7; possibly TRBD2 for D (6 bases). CDR1 is MNHNS and CDR2 is SASEGT in the germline V gene. The CDR3 length is 14 residues. Trimming cost V 2 bases and J 4 bases, with 12 bases left between them. CDR3 region: CASSETSPGYEQYF. CDR3 coding DNA: TGTGCCAGCAGTGAAACTAGCCCCGGGTACGAGCAGTACTTC.

V is TRBV28 and J is TRBJ1-2, with D uncertain. CDR1 and CDR2 (germline): MDHEN, SYDVKM. Trimming took 5 bases from V and 5 from J, leaving 9 bases between them. This CDR3 comprises 12 residues. The CDR3 region is CASSPPKYGYTF. CDR3 nucleotides: TGTGCCAGCAGTCCCCCCAAATATGGCTACACCTTC.

This clonotype has a handful of counts. The rearrangement links TRBV2 to TRBJ1-1; D ambiguous. Per the germline V gene, CDR1 is SNHLY and CDR2 is FYNNEI. V dropped 2 bases and J dropped 8 bases, with 6 bases sitting between them. This CDR3 region has 11 residues. The chain's CDR3 is CASSEMGEAFF. CDR3 nucleotides: TGTGCCAGCAGTGAAATGGGGGAAGCTTTCTTT.

The rearrangement uses TRBV6-5 and TRBJ1-1; D is uncertain. Germline V CDR1 and CDR2: MNHEY, SVGAGI. The CDR3 is 11 residues long. V was clipped by 0 bases and J by 6 bases, with 2 bases between them. CDR3 in DNA: TGTGCCAGCAGTTACTCCTCTGAAGCTTTCTTT. It yields the protein CASSYSSEAFF.